These 31 T cell receptor beta chains share one sample of origin, sequenced in a study of CD8+ T cells in alopecia areata. As for treatment: oral pan-JAK inhibitor, 5-10 mg twice daily. cDNA reverse transcribed from extracted RNA served as the sequencing template. This table comes from immunoSEQ multiplex PCR, and its TCRdb copy is limited to in-frame clones, with some not included. The table shows approximately 130,000 clones, with approximately 60% occurring only once. The source was CD4+ T cells sorted from blood, collected at week 4, from a patient treated with tofacitinib. The receptors come from a human donor with alopecia areata.

The CDR3 protein is CASSLTAGGSYNEQFF. The CDR3 DNA sequence: TGTGCCAGCAGCTTGACAGCGGGGGGGTCCTACAATGAGCAGTTCTTC. This sequence joins TRBV7-2 and TRBJ2-1; TRBD2 matches at 10 bases. The J segment lost 1 base and the V segment lost 3 bases, leaving 3 bases of the junction unmatched. This CDR3 has 16 residues. Germline V CDR1 and CDR2: SGHTA, FQGNSA.

The J gene is TRBJ2-7, the V gene TRBV7-6; perhaps TRBD2 as D (5 bases). Germline CDR1 is SGHVS and CDR2 is FNYEAQ. V was trimmed by 2 bases and J by 6 bases, leaving 14 bases between them. The CDR3 sequence is 14 residues long. In DNA form, the CDR3 reads TGTGCCAGCAGCTTAACCGGGATTCCCTCCGAGCAGTACTTC. This translates into CASSLTGIPSEQYF. The whole variable domain, remainder taken from reference TRBV7-6 and TRBJ2-7, is GAGVSQSPRYKVTKRGQDVALRCDPISGHVSLYWYRQALGQGPEFLTYFNYEAQQDKSGLPNDRFSAERPEGSISTLTIQRTEQRDSAMYRCASSLTGIPSEQYFGPGTRLTVT.

This clone was seen a few times. This chain joins TRBV4-3 and TRBJ1-1, with a weak D call TRBD1 (6 bases). Looked up from germline, CDR1 is LGHNA and CDR2 is YSLEER. Trimming removed 0 bases from V and 4 bases from J, with 9 bases in between. The CDR3 has 14 residues. CDR3: CASSQDSRGTEAFF. The CDR3 DNA sequence: TGCGCCAGCAGCCAAGATTCCAGGGGCACTGAAGCTTTCTTT.

CDR3 nucleotides: TGTGCCAGCAGCGTAGACGGGAGAGGTTCCTACAATGAGCAGTTCTTC. Residues: CASSVDGRGSYNEQFF. The chain carries TRBV9 and TRBJ2-1, with D possibly matching TRBD2 (6 bases). Per the germline V gene, CDR1 is SGDLS and CDR2 is YYNGEE. V was clipped by 0 bases and J by 1 base, with 11 bases between them. The CDR3 has 16 amino acids.

The rearrangement joins TRBV7-8 to TRBJ1-2; D not certain. This CDR3 spans 14 amino acids. In germline, CDR1 is SGHVS, CDR2 FQNEAQ. V lost 1 base, J lost 2 bases, and 8 bases lay in between. The CDR3 DNA follows: TGTGCCAGCAGCTTAGTTCTGGACAACTATGGCTACACCTTC. This codes for CASSLVLDNYGYTF. The full variable domain, in which reference TRBV7-8 and TRBJ1-2 provide the parts outside the CDR3, is GAGVSQSPRYKVAKRGQDVALRCDPISGHVSLFWYQQALGQGPEFLTYFQNEAQLDKSGLPSDRFFAERPEGSVSTLKIQRTQQEDSAVYLCASSLVLDNYGYTFGSGTRLTVV.

The chain links TRBV29-1 to TRBJ1-2; TRBD1 is a possible D gene (5 bases). Trimming took off 8 bases at V and 8 bases at J, with 18 bases between the two ends. Germline CDR1 is SQVTM and CDR2 is ANQGSEA. CDR3 length: 12 amino acids. DNA of the CDR3: TGCAGCTTCCGCGACAGAATGGGCGGCTACACCTTC. This sequence encodes CSFRDRMGGYTF.

There are a few counts of this clone. V and J are TRBV30 and TRBJ1-1, with 8 nucleotides matching TRBD1. This CDR3 region has 15 residues. V lost 0 bases, J lost 3 bases, and 6 bases stayed unmatched. The germline V gene encodes CDR1 GTSNPN and CDR2 SVGIG (reference sequence). CDR3 in DNA: TGTGCCTGGAGTGTCCCCGGGACAGGAGACACTGAAGCTTTCTTT. Its translation: CAWSVPGTGDTEAFF.

V is TRBV15 and J is TRBJ1-1, with 7 bases lining up with TRBD1. Unmatched junction bases numbered 7, after V lost 3 bases and J lost 6 bases. The CDR3 consists of 14 residues. CDR1 is LNHNV and CDR2 is YYDKDF in the germline V gene (reference sequence). The CDR3 DNA is TGTGCCACCAGCAGTGACAGGGCCCCAGCTGAAGCTTTCTTT. This gives the protein CATSSDRAPAEAFF.

This chain joins TRBV25-1 and TRBJ2-2; tentative D call: TRBD1 (6 bases). V lost 2 bases to trimming and J lost 1 base, with 14 bases between them. The CDR3 spans 17 residues. The germline CDR1 and CDR2 sequences are MGHDK and SYGVNS. This CDR3 is CASSEVPGRGNTGELFF. CDR3 bases: TGTGCCAGCAGTGAAGTGCCCGGCAGGGGGAACACCGGGGAGCTGTTTTTT. Complete variable domain (other parts from reference TRBV25-1 and TRBJ2-2): EADIYQTPRYLVIGTGKKITLECSQTMGHDKMYWYQQDPGMELHLIHYSYGVNSTEKGDLSSESTVSRIRTEHFPLTLESARPSHTSQYLCASSEVPGRGNTGELFFGEGSRLTVL.

The sample holds a few counts of this clone. The V call is TRBV11-3, the J call TRBJ2-6; D gene ambiguous. Germline CDR1 is SGHNT and CDR2 is YENEEA. This CDR3 contains 14 residues. The V and J ends lost 7 bases and 3 bases respectively, with 10 bases between them. The CDR3 here is CASTNRLGANVLTF. The DNA for the CDR3 is TGTGCCAGCACCAACCGGCTTGGGGCCAACGTCCTGACTTTC.

The chain recombines TRBV4-2 with TRBJ1-6, with D uncertain. The V end lost 0 bases, the J end lost 11 bases, and 14 bases lay between the germline ends. The CDR3 totals 15 residues. The germline gives CDR1 LGHNA, CDR2 YNFKEQ. CDR3 sequence: CASSQDTRYMTPLHF. The CDR3 DNA sequence: TGTGCCAGCAGCCAAGACACCCGTTATATGACACCCCTCCACTTT.

J is TRBJ2-6 and V is TRBV4-3; D gene ambiguous. CDR3 length: 16 residues. Germline V gene sequence: CDR1 LGHNA, CDR2 YSLEER. Trimming removed 3 bases at V and 1 base at J, with 10 bases between. The CDR3 is CASSHLPVSGANVLTF. The CDR3 DNA reads as TGCGCCAGCAGCCACCTCCCGGTGTCTGGGGCCAACGTCCTGACTTTC.

A few counts support this clone. The gene calls are TRBV7-2 and TRBJ2-3; D perhaps matches TRBD1 (6 bases). Trimming took 3 bases from V and 3 from J, leaving 10 bases between them. The length of the CDR3 is 14 residues. Germline V gives CDR1 SGHTA, CDR2 FQGNSA. The DNA for the CDR3 is TGTGCCAGCAGCTTGCAGGGGATAACAGATACGCAGTATTTT. As protein: CASSLQGITDTQYF.

The chain carries TRBV2 and TRBJ2-4; D ambiguous. Germline V gene lookup returns CDR1 SNHLY and CDR2 FYNNEI. The length of the CDR3 is 12 residues. V lost 3 bases, J lost 5 bases, and 5 bases lay in between. The CDR3 nucleotides read TGTGCCAGCAGTGACAACCAAAACATTCAGTACTTC. Its translation: CASSDNQNIQYF.

The chain has TRBV23-1 and TRBJ1-5, with a tentative D call TRBD1 (5 bases). TRBV23-1 is known as an ORF, though its function is uncertain. The CDR3 loop spans 16 amino acids. V was clipped by 0 bases and J by 2 bases, with 11 bases between them. The CDR3 reads CASSQSAGSGNQPQHF. DNA of the CDR3: TGCGCCAGCAGTCAATCGGCAGGGTCGGGCAATCAGCCCCAGCATTTT.

The CDR3 loop is CSALDSATEAFF. The CDR3 DNA reads TGCAGCGCACTTGACAGTGCGACTGAAGCTTTCTTT. The chain joins TRBV29-1 to TRBJ1-1; weak D call: TRBD1 (5 bases). V was trimmed by 7 bases and J by 5 bases, leaving 14 bases between them. CDR3 length equals 12 residues. Germline CDR1 and CDR2: SQVTM and ANQGSEA.

The chain recombines TRBV28 with TRBJ1-1; no clear D. Germline V gives CDR1 MDHEN, CDR2 SYDVKM. The V end lost 3 bases, the J end lost 5 bases, and 7 bases lay between the germline ends. The length of the CDR3 is 12 residues. The CDR3 nucleotides are TGTGCCAGCAGTTTGATTCTGACTGAAGCTTTCTTT. It yields the protein CASSLILTEAFF.

The V gene is TRBV4-2, the J gene TRBJ2-6; D not resolved. CDR3 size: 15 residues. The V gene lost 1 base and the J gene lost 2 bases, with 6 bases spanning the gap. Germline V lookup: CDR1 LGHNA, CDR2 YNFKEQ. The CDR3 sequence is CASSQVSAGANVLTF. The CDR3 nucleotides read TGTGCCAGCAGCCAAGTTTCAGCTGGGGCCAACGTCCTGACTTTC.

This sequence joins TRBV2 and TRBJ1-1; D is perhaps TRBD1 (6 bases). Germline CDR1 is SNHLY and CDR2 is FYNNEI. This CDR3 has 15 amino acids. The V gene lost 6 bases and the J gene lost 1 base, with 15 bases spanning the gap. The CDR3 DNA sequence: TGTGCCAGCAGGCCTACACAGGGTCGGAACACTGAAGCTTTCTTT. This sequence encodes CASRPTQGRNTEAFF.

CDR3 sequence: CASSYQARGGGDTQYF. The CDR3 bases are TGTGCCAGCAGCTATCAGGCACGGGGGGGCGGGGATACGCAGTATTTT. The genes are TRBV7-2 and TRBJ2-3; 8 bases agree with TRBD2. Germline lookup yields CDR1 SGHTA and CDR2 FQGNSA. J gave up 6 bases and V 4 bases, and 12 bases lay outside the gene matches. There are 16 residues in the CDR3.

This chain uses TRBV5-1 with TRBJ2-1; the D gene is possibly TRBD1 (5 bases). V lost 4 bases and J 10 bases, leaving 12 bases between the germline ends. The CDR3 spans 12 residues. The germline CDR1 and CDR2 sequences are SGHRS and YFSETQ. CDR3 in amino acids: CASSVTRTEQFF. For the CDR3, the DNA is TGCGCCAGCAGCGTAACGAGGACAGAGCAGTTCTTC.

As concerns this clone: Germline and junction disagree at one end, which may indicate a read error. The chain employs TRBV16 and TRBJ2-7; weak D call: TRBD1 (5 bases). The germline CDR1 and CDR2 sequences are KGHSY and FQNENV. This CDR3 spans 13 amino acids. The CDR3 coding sequence is TGTGCCAGCAGCAAATCAGGACATGGAGAGCAGTACTTC. Translation: CASSKSGHGEQYF.

The rearrangement links TRBV6-5 to TRBJ1-2; D might be TRBD1 (6 bases). The CDR3 is made up of 16 amino acids. Germline CDR1 and CDR2: MNHEY and SVGAGI. V was trimmed by 0 bases and J by 2 bases, leaving 13 bases between them. In DNA form, the CDR3 reads TGTGCCAGCAGTTACTCGTCACAGGGCCCAAACTATGGCTACACCTTC. Protein: CASSYSSQGPNYGYTF.

This clone was counted only a few times. V and J are TRBV29-1 and TRBJ2-2; 10 nucleotides agree with TRBD1. Germline assignment: CDR1 SQVTM and CDR2 ANQGSEA. This CDR3 contains 15 residues. J lost 4 bases, V lost 7 bases, and 9 bases had no gene match. The CDR3 coding sequence is TGCAGCGCCCAGGGCGGGACAGGGGCCACCGGGGAGCTGTTTTTT. Translation: CSAQGGTGATGELFF.

This chain connects TRBV4-1 to TRBJ1-5, with TRBD1 as a possible D gene (6 bases). The germline gives CDR1 MGHRA, CDR2 YSYEKL. The ends were cut back, 0 bases at V and 5 bases at J, with 14 bases in the middle. The CDR3 is made up of 16 amino acids. CDR3 in DNA: TGCGCCAGCAGCCAAGATGGGGGCAGGGTTTATCAGCCCCAGCATTTT. Its translation is CASSQDGGRVYQPQHF.

The CDR3 loop is CASSQDRDTYGYTF. The CDR3 DNA reads as TGTGCCAGTAGTCAGGACAGGGATACGTATGGCTACACCTTC. This chain links TRBV19 with TRBJ1-2; TRBD1 agrees at 8 bases. CDR1 is LNHDA and CDR2 is SQIVND in the germline V gene (reference sequence). This CDR3 region has 14 residues. Trimming took 5 bases from V and 5 from J; bases not matched to a gene: 7.

The rearrangement uses TRBV5-4 and TRBJ1-2; tentatively, D is TRBD1 (5 bases). The CDR3 covers 16 residues. V shed 0 bases and J shed 8 bases, with 20 bases lying between them. CDR1 and CDR2 from the germline V gene are SGHNT and YYREEE (reference sequence). The chain's CDR3 is CASSLALLGQGGGYTF. The CDR3 nucleotides read TGTGCCAGCAGCTTGGCCTTGTTGGGGCAGGGAGGCGGCTACACCTTC.

J is TRBJ2-7 and V is TRBV4-3; D unclear. The CDR3 is 8 residues long. Germline CDR1 reads LGHNA; CDR2 reads YSLEER. CDR3 protein: CASSQDRV. CDR3 DNA sequence: TGCGCCAGCAGCCAAGATCGTGTC.

The sample holds one count of this clone. V and J are TRBV5-6 and TRBJ1-5; maybe TRBD1 (5 bases). Germline loops: CDR1 SGHDT, CDR2 YYEEEE. The ends were cut back, 3 bases at V and 5 bases at J, with 9 bases in the middle. The CDR3 sequence is 13 residues long. Here the CDR3 reads CASSSDSDQPQHF. The CDR3, as DNA: TGTGCCAGCAGCTCAGACAGCGATCAGCCCCAGCATTTT.

The chain couples TRBV10-3 to TRBJ2-5; 7 bases agree with TRBD1. The junction had 6 bases not matched to a gene; V was cut back by 0 bases and J by 5 bases. Germline V gene data show CDR1 as ENHRY and CDR2 as SYGVKD. This CDR3 spans 15 amino acids. The CDR3 sequence: CAISESKGGRETQYF. The CDR3 DNA is TGTGCCATCAGTGAGTCGAAAGGGGGCCGGGAGACCCAGTACTTC.

The chain links TRBV18 to TRBJ2-5; D call uncertain. The germline V gene encodes CDR1 KGHSH and CDR2 LQKENI. CDR3 length: 12 residues. V gave up 4 bases and J gave up 1 base, with 4 bases separating them. CDR3 sequence: CASSLPQETQYF. The CDR3 DNA sequence: TGTGCCAGCTCACTTCCCCAAGAGACCCAGTACTTC. The full variable domain, rest sourced from reference TRBV18 and TRBJ2-5, is NAGVMQNPRHLVRRRGQEARLRCSPMKGHSHVYWYRQLPEEGLKFMVYLQKENIIDESGMPKERFSAEFPKEGPSILRIQQVVRGDSAAYFCASSLPQETQYFGPGTRLLVL.